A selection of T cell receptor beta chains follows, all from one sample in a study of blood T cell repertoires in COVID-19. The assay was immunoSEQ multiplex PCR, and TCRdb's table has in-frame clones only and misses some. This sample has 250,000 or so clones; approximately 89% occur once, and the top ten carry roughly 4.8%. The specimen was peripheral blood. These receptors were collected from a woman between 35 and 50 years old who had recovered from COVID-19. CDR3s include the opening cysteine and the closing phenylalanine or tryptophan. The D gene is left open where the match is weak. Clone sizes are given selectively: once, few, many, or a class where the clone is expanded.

CDR3 DNA: TGTGCCAGCAGCTTTAGGGGGAGTAGTGGCTACACCTTC; CDR3 protein: CASSFRGSSGYTF; D gene: .; J gene: TRBJ1-2; clone size: .; V gene: TRBV11-2
CDR3 DNA: TGTGCCAGCAGCTTGGGACAGGGGCGAACGGGGGAGACCCAGTACTTC; CDR3 protein: CASSLGQGRTGETQYF; D gene: TRBD1; J gene: TRBJ2-5; clone size: once; V gene: TRBV5-4
CDR3 DNA: TGTGCCAGCACCCGGGACTACCCAGGGACCGGGGAGCTGTTTTTT; CDR3 protein: CASTRDYPGTGELFF; D gene: TRBD2; J gene: TRBJ2-2; clone size: .; V gene: TRBV6-5
CDR3 DNA: TGTGCCAGCAGACTAAGTATCACAGGGGTGGACACTGAAGCTTTCTTT; CDR3 protein: CASRLSITGVDTEAFF; D gene: TRBD1; J gene: TRBJ1-1; clone size: .; V gene: TRBV2
CDR3 DNA: TGTGCCAGCAGTTACTCAACTTACTCTGGAAACACCATATATTTT; CDR3 protein: CASSYSTYSGNTIYF; D gene: .; J gene: TRBJ1-3; clone size: .; V gene: TRBV6-5
CDR3 DNA: TGTGCTAGTGGTTTCTCTCGGGAGACCCAGTACTTC; CDR3 protein: CASGFSRETQYF; D gene: .; J gene: TRBJ2-5; clone size: .; V gene: TRBV12-5
CDR3 DNA: TGTGCCAGCAGCTTAGTAGGGGGTGGCTACGAGCAGTACTTC; CDR3 protein: CASSLVGGGYEQYF; D gene: .; J gene: TRBJ2-7; clone size: few; V gene: TRBV5-4
CDR3 DNA: TGTGCCAGCAGTTTGAGCGCTAACTATGGCTACACCTTC; CDR3 protein: CASSLSANYGYTF; D gene: .; J gene: TRBJ1-2; clone size: .; V gene: TRBV28
CDR3 DNA: TGCGCCAGCAGAAGAGCGGGACCGGGGGATGAGCAGTTCTTC; CDR3 protein: CASRRAGPGDEQFF; D gene: TRBD2; J gene: TRBJ2-1; clone size: .; V gene: TRBV10-1
CDR3 DNA: TGTGCCAGCAGTCGACAGGGGGCTGGAAATGAAAAACTGTTTTTT; CDR3 protein: CASSRQGAGNEKLFF; D gene: TRBD1; J gene: TRBJ1-4; clone size: .; V gene: TRBV28
CDR3 DNA: TGTGCCAGGATTTTGGACAGGGGAGGAAATGAGCAGTTCTTC; CDR3 protein: CARILDRGGNEQFF; D gene: TRBD1; J gene: TRBJ2-1; clone size: .; V gene: TRBV6-4
CDR3 DNA: TGTGCCAGCAGCGAGGGGACTAGCCGAGAGACCCAGTACTTC; CDR3 protein: CASSEGTSRETQYF; D gene: TRBD2; J gene: TRBJ2-5; clone size: .; V gene: TRBV9
CDR3 DNA: TGTGCCAGCAGCCCCCTTATGGGCAGCTTGAATGAAAAACTGTTTTTT; CDR3 protein: CASSPLMGSLNEKLFF; D gene: .; J gene: TRBJ1-4; clone size: .; V gene: TRBV11-2
CDR3 DNA: TGCGCCAGCAGCTTGGCCTCACAGGCGAACACCGGGGAGCTGTTTTTT; CDR3 protein: CASSLASQANTGELFF; D gene: .; J gene: TRBJ2-2; clone size: .; V gene: TRBV5-1
CDR3 DNA: TGCGCCAGCAGCCAAGAAAGTGACAGCCATTACACCTTC; CDR3 protein: CASSQESDSHYTF; D gene: .; J gene: TRBJ1-2; clone size: .; V gene: TRBV4-1
CDR3 DNA: TGCGCCAGCACTAGCGGGGGGGCTGACACCGGGGAGCTGTTTTTT; CDR3 protein: CASTSGGADTGELFF; D gene: TRBD2; J gene: TRBJ2-2; clone size: .; V gene: TRBV10-2
CDR3 DNA: TGTGCCAGCAGGAGGTCATCAGGGGGAAACACCATATATTTT; CDR3 protein: CASRRSSGGNTIYF; D gene: .; J gene: TRBJ1-3; clone size: once; V gene: TRBV3-1/TRBV3-2
CDR3 DNA: TGTGCCAGCGCACAGGGGGCATCCTACAATGAGCAGTTCTTC; CDR3 protein: CASAQGASYNEQFF; D gene: TRBD1; J gene: TRBJ2-1; clone size: .; V gene: TRBV6-6
CDR3 DNA: TGTGCCAGCAGCCCTATCCAAGCAGGGACTGAAGCTTTCTTT; CDR3 protein: CASSPIQAGTEAFF; D gene: .; J gene: TRBJ1-1; clone size: .; V gene: TRBV9
CDR3 DNA: TGTGCCAGCAGCTTGTCCCTAGGACAGGGGTTTGAAAAACTGTTTTTT; CDR3 protein: CASSLSLGQGFEKLFF; D gene: TRBD1; J gene: TRBJ1-4; clone size: .; V gene: TRBV5-6
CDR3 DNA: TGTGCCAGCAGTGAAATGGGGGGGGGTCTAAATCAGCCCCAGCATTTT; CDR3 protein: CASSEMGGGLNQPQHF; D gene: .; J gene: TRBJ1-5; clone size: .; V gene: TRBV2
CDR3 DNA: TGCGCCAGCAGCTTACCGGGACAGCGCGATCATTTTCAAGAGACCCAGTACTTC; CDR3 protein: CASSLPGQRDHFQETQYF; D gene: TRBD1; J gene: TRBJ2-5; clone size: once; V gene: TRBV5-1
CDR3 DNA: TGTGCCAGCAGCACTATGCTGGACAGGGGCCCCAATGAGCAGTTCTTC; CDR3 protein: CASSTMLDRGPNEQFF; D gene: TRBD1; J gene: TRBJ2-1; clone size: .; V gene: TRBV7-3
CDR3 DNA: TGTGCCAGCAGCCCCCGACAGGTTAAGGGATTTTATTCACCCCTCCACTTT; CDR3 protein: CASSPRQVKGFYSPLHF; D gene: .; J gene: TRBJ1-6; clone size: .; V gene: TRBV7-2
CDR3 DNA: TGTGCCAGCAGTGGACGGGATCTCGTAGCGGGAGGGAGCACAGATACGCAGTATTTT; CDR3 protein: CASSGRDLVAGGSTDTQYF; D gene: TRBD2; J gene: TRBJ2-3; clone size: .; V gene: TRBV6-1
CDR3 DNA: TGTGCCAGCAGCGTAGCTCAGGGGCGGAACACCGGGGAGCTGTTTTTT; CDR3 protein: CASSVAQGRNTGELFF; D gene: .; J gene: TRBJ2-2; clone size: .; V gene: TRBV9
CDR3 DNA: TGTGCCAGCAGCTTAACCGGGACTAACAATGAGCAGTTCTTC; CDR3 protein: CASSLTGTNNEQFF; D gene: TRBD2; J gene: TRBJ2-1; clone size: .; V gene: TRBV9
CDR3 DNA: TGTGCCAGCAGCCCCCAAGCGGGGGGGCTAGATACGCAGTATTTT; CDR3 protein: CASSPQAGGLDTQYF; D gene: TRBD2; J gene: TRBJ2-3; clone size: few; V gene: TRBV3-1/TRBV3-2
CDR3 DNA: TGTGCCAGCAGCTTACAGGGGTCCGGATACTACGAGCAGTACTTC; CDR3 protein: CASSLQGSGYYEQYF; D gene: .; J gene: TRBJ2-7; clone size: .; V gene: TRBV7-9
CDR3 DNA: TGTGCCTGGTGTACAGGGTATAATTCACCCCTCCACTTT; CDR3 protein: CAWCTGYNSPLHF; D gene: .; J gene: TRBJ1-6; clone size: once; V gene: TRBV30
CDR3 DNA: TGTGCCAGCAGCAAAGAGTACAGGGTGGCCCATATGAACACTGAAGCTTTCTTT; CDR3 protein: CASSKEYRVAHMNTEAFF; D gene: .; J gene: TRBJ1-1; clone size: .; V gene: TRBV21-1
CDR3 DNA: TGTGCCAGTACCCCTATCGGGAGACAGGGGCGAGGCTACACCTTC; CDR3 protein: CASTPIGRQGRGYTF; D gene: TRBD1; J gene: TRBJ1-2; clone size: once; V gene: TRBV19